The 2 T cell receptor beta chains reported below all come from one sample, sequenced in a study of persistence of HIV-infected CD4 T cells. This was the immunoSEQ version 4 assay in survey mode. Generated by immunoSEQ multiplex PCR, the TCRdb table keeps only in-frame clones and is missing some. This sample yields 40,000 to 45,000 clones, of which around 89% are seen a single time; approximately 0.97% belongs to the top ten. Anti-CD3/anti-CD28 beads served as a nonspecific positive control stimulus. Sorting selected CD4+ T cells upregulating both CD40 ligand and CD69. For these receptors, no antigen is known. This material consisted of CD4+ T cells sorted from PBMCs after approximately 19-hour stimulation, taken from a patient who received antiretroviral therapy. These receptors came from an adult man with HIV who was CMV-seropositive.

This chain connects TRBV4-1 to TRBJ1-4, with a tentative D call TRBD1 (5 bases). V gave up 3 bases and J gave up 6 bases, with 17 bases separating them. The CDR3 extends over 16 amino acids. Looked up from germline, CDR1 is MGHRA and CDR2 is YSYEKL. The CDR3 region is CASSHGRGSGDEKLFF. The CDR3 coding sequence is TGCGCCAGCAGCCATGGGCGGGGGAGTGGGGATGAAAAACTGTTTTTT.

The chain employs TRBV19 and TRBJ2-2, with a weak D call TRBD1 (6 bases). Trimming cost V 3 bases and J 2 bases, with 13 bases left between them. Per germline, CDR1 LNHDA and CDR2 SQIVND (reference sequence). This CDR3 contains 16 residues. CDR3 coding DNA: TGTGCCAGTAGTATCACGAGGGGGAGTAACACCGGGGAGCTGTTTTTT. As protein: CASSITRGSNTGELFF.